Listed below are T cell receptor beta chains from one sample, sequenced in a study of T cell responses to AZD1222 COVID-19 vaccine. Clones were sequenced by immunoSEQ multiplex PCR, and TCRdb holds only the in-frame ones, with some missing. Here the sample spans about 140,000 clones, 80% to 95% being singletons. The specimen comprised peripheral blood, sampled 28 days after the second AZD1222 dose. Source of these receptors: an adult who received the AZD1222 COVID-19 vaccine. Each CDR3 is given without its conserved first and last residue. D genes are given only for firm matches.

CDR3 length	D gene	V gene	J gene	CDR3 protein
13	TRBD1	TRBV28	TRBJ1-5	ASSPLTGARQPQH
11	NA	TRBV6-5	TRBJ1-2	ASSLLGMGGYT
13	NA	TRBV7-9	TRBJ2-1	ASSQRGLDSNEQF
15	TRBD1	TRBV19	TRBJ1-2	ASSIRVGRGRIYGYT
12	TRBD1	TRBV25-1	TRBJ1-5	ASSDRTGSQPQH
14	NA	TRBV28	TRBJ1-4	ASSSVWAPGEEKLF
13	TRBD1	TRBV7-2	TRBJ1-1	ASSPRTGRNTEAF
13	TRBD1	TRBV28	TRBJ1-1	ASSPTGTGMVVAF
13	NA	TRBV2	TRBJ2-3	ASSEVLTRTDTQY
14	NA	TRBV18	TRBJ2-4	ASSPGGSEVKNIQY
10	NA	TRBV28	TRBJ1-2	ASSSGKYGYT
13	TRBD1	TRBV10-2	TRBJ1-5	ASRQDRVSNQPQH
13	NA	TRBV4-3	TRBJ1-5	ASRPGRGSAQPQH
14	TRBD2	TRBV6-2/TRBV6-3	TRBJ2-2	ASSYSRTSMASELF
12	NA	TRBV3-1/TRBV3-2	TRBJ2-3	ASSLGRRGDTQY
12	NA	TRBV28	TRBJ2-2	ASSWTEGTGELF
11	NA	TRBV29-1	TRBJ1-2	SVDDLGSYGYT
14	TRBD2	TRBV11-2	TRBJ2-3	ASSLVRGDRTDTQY
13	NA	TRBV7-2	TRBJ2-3	ASSLVGGRTDTQY
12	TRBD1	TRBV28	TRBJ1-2	ASRHGQGNYGYT
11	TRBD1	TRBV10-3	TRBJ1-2	AIRGQGNYGYT
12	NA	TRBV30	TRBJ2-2	AWRMTVNTGELF
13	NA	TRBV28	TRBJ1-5	ASSFLAGGNQPQH
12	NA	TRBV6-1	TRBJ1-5	ASSDRGSNQPQH
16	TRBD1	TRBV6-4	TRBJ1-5	ASSARDRADRSNQPQH
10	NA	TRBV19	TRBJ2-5	ASSDIGETQY